A selection of T cell receptor beta chains follows, all from one sample in a study of blood T cell repertoires in COVID-19. Method: immunoSEQ multiplex PCR; TCRdb's copy keeps in-frame clones and lacks some. The data hold approximately 360,000 clones, with approximately 89% observed a single time. The sequencing input was PBMCs or T cells enriched from blood (not recorded which). Source of these receptors: a man aged 40-49 years in a cohort exposed to, infected with or recovered from COVID-19 (not recorded which). CDR3s include the opening cysteine and the closing phenylalanine or tryptophan. The order of the fields is J gene, V gene, D gene, clone size, CDR3 DNA, CDR3 protein. A D gene is named only where the DNA matches it firmly. The listing skips clone size in some rows; elsewhere it reads once, few, many or a size class.

TRBJ2-7 | TRBV21-1 | NA | once | TGTGCCAGCAGCAAAGGACTAGCGGGAGACGAGCAGTACTTC | CASSKGLAGDEQYF
TRBJ2-1 | TRBV6-1 | TRBD2 | once | TGTGCCAGCAGTGGTGGGACTAGCGGGGAAGGGCTTGAGCAGTTCTTC | CASSGGTSGEGLEQFF
TRBJ2-2 | TRBV27 | TRBD1 | NA | TGTGCCAGCAGTAGAGATGCCCGGGACAGGGGCCGGGGGACCGGGGAGCTGTTTTTT | CASSRDARDRGRGTGELFF
TRBJ2-1 | TRBV7-9 | NA | NA | TGTGCCAGCAGCTTAGGAGCGGATGGTAATGAGCAGTTCTTC | CASSLGADGNEQFF
TRBJ2-3 | TRBV18 | TRBD1 | NA | TGTGCCAGCTCACCCAGGGACAGCAGCACAGATACGCAGTATTTT | CASSPRDSSTDTQYF
TRBJ1-4 | TRBV30 | NA | NA | TGTGCCTGGAGTACCACCCTCGCCCAGTGGAATGAAAAACTGTTTTTT | CAWSTTLAQWNEKLFF
TRBJ2-3 | TRBV3-1/TRBV3-2 | NA | NA | TGTGCCAGCAGCCAAGTGTTAGCTAGAGATACGCAGTATTTT | CASSQVLARDTQYF
TRBJ2-4 | TRBV11-2 | NA | once | TGTGCCAGCAGCTTAGGCCAGGTAGCCAAAAACATTCAGTACTTC | CASSLGQVAKNIQYF
TRBJ1-6 | TRBV6-5 | NA | NA | TGTGCCAGCAGAAAGCCCAATTCACCCCTCCACTTT | CASRKPNSPLHF
TRBJ2-1 | TRBV5-6 | TRBD1 | NA | TGTGCCAGCAGCGGCGGCTACAGGGGAAATGAGCAGTTCTTC | CASSGGYRGNEQFF
TRBJ2-7 | TRBV27 | NA | NA | TGTGCCAGCAGTTTCGGATCCGGGGTGAGCTCCTACGAGCAGTACTTC | CASSFGSGVSSYEQYF
TRBJ2-3 | TRBV4-1 | NA | NA | TGCGCCAGCAGCCAAGAAGCGGTGACAGATACGCAGTATTTT | CASSQEAVTDTQYF
TRBJ2-7 | TRBV7-8 | NA | NA | TGTGCCAGCAGCTCTCAGGGAGGGCAGTACTTC | CASSSQGGQYF
TRBJ2-2 | TRBV20-1 | TRBD2 | NA | TGCAGTGCCAGTCCGGGTGGCGGGAGTCGTACCGGGGAGCTGTTTTTT | CSASPGGGSRTGELFF
TRBJ2-7 | TRBV6-6 | NA | NA | TGTGCCAGCAGTCGCGACAGGACCTACGAGCAGTACTTC | CASSRDRTYEQYF
TRBJ1-2 | TRBV14 | NA | NA | TGTGCCAGCAGCCAAGGTACGAGGTATGGCTACACCTTC | CASSQGTRYGYTF
TRBJ1-4 | TRBV5-6 | NA | few | TGTGCCAGCAGCCAAAACGGAGGGTGGGGTGAAAAACTGTTTTTT | CASSQNGGWGEKLFF
TRBJ1-6 | TRBV5-3 | NA | NA | TGTGCCAGAAGCTTAACAGGTTTATCCCTCCACTTT | CARSLTGLSLHF
TRBJ2-2 | TRBV18 | NA | NA | TGTGCCAGCTCACCGGGCAGTGACACCGGGGAGCTGTTTTTT | CASSPGSDTGELFF
TRBJ2-2 | TRBV6-5 | NA | NA | TGTGCCAGCAGTCCGGGGAGGGAGCTGTTTTTT | CASSPGRELFF
TRBJ1-5 | TRBV30 | NA | NA | TGTGCCTGGAGTGCAGGGCCCGATCAGCCCCAGCATTTT | CAWSAGPDQPQHF
TRBJ2-2 | TRBV6-5 | NA | NA | TGTGCCAGCGCCCCAGGGTACACCGGGGAGCTGTTTTTT | CASAPGYTGELFF
TRBJ1-3 | TRBV15 | TRBD1 | NA | TGTGCCACCAGCAGGGGGGACAGCGGCTCTGGAAACACCATATATTTT | CATSRGDSGSGNTIYF
TRBJ2-1 | TRBV20-1 | TRBD2 | NA | TGCAGTGCCTGGCGGGAGAGCGAGCAGTTCTTC | CSAWRESEQFF
TRBJ2-7 | TRBV28 | NA | NA | TGTGCCAGCAGTTCCCCGGACCCGTCGACGGGAAAGCAGTACTTC | CASSSPDPSTGKQYF
TRBJ2-1 | TRBV11-2 | TRBD2 | once | TGTGCCAGCAGCTCCCCGACTAGCGGGAGGTACAATGAGCAGTTCTTC | CASSSPTSGRYNEQFF
TRBJ2-5 | TRBV9 | TRBD2 | NA | TGTGCCAGCAGCGTAGGTTTTTCTAGCGGGAGAGAGACCCAGTACTTC | CASSVGFSSGRETQYF
TRBJ2-5 | TRBV5-4 | TRBD1 | few | TGTGCCAGCAGCGTGACAGGGCCGGGAGAGACCCAGTACTTC | CASSVTGPGETQYF
TRBJ2-6 | TRBV2 | NA | NA | TGTGCCAGCAATTTGGGACAAATCTCTGGGGCCAACGTCCTGACTTTC | CASNLGQISGANVLTF
TRBJ1-2 | TRBV6-5 | NA | NA | TGTGCCAGCAGTTACCGAGACAGGCCCTATGGCTACACCTTC | CASSYRDRPYGYTF
TRBJ2-2 | TRBV7-3 | NA | NA | TGTGCCAGCAGCTTATTCGGGGGAGTGAGGGGCACCGGGGAGCTGTTTTTT | CASSLFGGVRGTGELFF
TRBJ2-1 | TRBV5-1 | NA | once | TGCGCCAGCAGCTTGGGAGGGGGTTCCTACAATGAGCAGTTCTTC | CASSLGGGSYNEQFF
TRBJ1-1 | TRBV2 | NA | NA | TGTGCCACCACCACTGGGCCAACCACTGAAGCTTTCTTT | CATTTGPTTEAFF
TRBJ2-3 | TRBV9 | TRBD2 | NA | TGTGCCAGCAGCGTAGTAGCGGGTGATGATACGCAGTATTTT | CASSVVAGDDTQYF
TRBJ1-6 | TRBV2 | NA | NA | TGTGCCAGCAGTGGGCACCTGTTATTTAGTAATCCCAGGGGCGTACGCGAGGAATCACCCCTCCACTTT | CASSGHLLFSNPRGVREESPLHF
TRBJ2-2 | TRBV19 | TRBD1 | NA | TGTGCCAGTAGTACCCAGGGACAGACCGGGGAGCTGTTTTTT | CASSTQGQTGELFF
TRBJ1-2 | TRBV28 | NA | few | TGTGCCAGCAGTTTTGGTAGAGCCTATGGCTACACCTTC | CASSFGRAYGYTF
TRBJ1-4 | TRBV21-1 | NA | NA | TGTGCCAGCAGCAAAGTGGAGGCAGGCGGTTGGATGGGTGAAAAACTGTTTTTT | CASSKVEAGGWMGEKLFF
TRBJ2-5 | TRBV9 | NA | NA | TGTGCCAGCAGCGTAGCCAGCCAAGAGACCCAGTACTTC | CASSVASQETQYF
TRBJ2-6 | TRBV7-2 | TRBD1 | NA | TGTGCCAGCAGCCCACCGGGACAGATCTCTGGGGCCAACGTCCTGACTTTC | CASSPPGQISGANVLTF
TRBJ1-4 | TRBV5-1 | NA | NA | TGCGCCAGCAGCTCCTCGGGTTCAGCTAATGAAAAACTGTTTTTT | CASSSSGSANEKLFF
TRBJ2-1 | TRBV9 | NA | NA | TGTGCCAGCAGCGTAATGTGGATTCGAGGAGAGCAGTTCTTC | CASSVMWIRGEQFF
TRBJ2-1 | TRBV20-1 | TRBD2 | NA | TGCAGTGCTAGTTCACTAGCGGGAGGGCCCTACAATGAGCAGTTCTTC | CSASSLAGGPYNEQFF
TRBJ1-5 | TRBV28 | NA | NA | TGTGCCAGCAGTCCCTCCACGGGGGGGCATCAGCCCCAGCATTTT | CASSPSTGGHQPQHF
TRBJ1-2 | TRBV7-9 | NA | NA | TGTGCCAGCACCCGGGGGGACATCCTTAACTATGGCTACACCTTC | CASTRGDILNYGYTF
TRBJ2-5 | TRBV10-1 | TRBD2 | NA | TGCGCCAGCAGTGACCAGGCGGCGGGAGGGTACCAAGAGACCCAGTACTTC | CASSDQAAGGYQETQYF
TRBJ2-1 | TRBV5-8 | NA | NA | TGTGCCAGCAGCCAGGACAGTTCCTCCTACAATGAGCAGTTCTTC | CASSQDSSSYNEQFF
TRBJ2-7 | TRBV7-6 | NA | NA | TGTGCCAGCAGCCTACACAGCTACGAGCAGTACTTC | CASSLHSYEQYF
TRBJ2-7 | TRBV19 | NA | NA | TGTGCCAGTAGTATCCGGTTGAGCGGGTCTTACTCCTACGAGCAGTACTTC | CASSIRLSGSYSYEQYF
TRBJ2-3 | TRBV6-1 | NA | NA | TGTGCCAGCAGTGACGCCCGACAGAGAGGCACGACAGATACGCAGTATTTT | CASSDARQRGTTDTQYF
TRBJ2-1 | TRBV27 | TRBD2 | NA | TGTGCCAGCAGGCATTTGACCGGGACTAGCGGATACAATGAGCAGTTCTTC | CASRHLTGTSGYNEQFF
TRBJ2-1 | TRBV9 | NA | once | TGTGCCAGCAGCGTAGATTTGCGGGATAACTACAATGAGCAGTTCTTC | CASSVDLRDNYNEQFF